Listed below are T cell receptor beta chains from one sample, sequenced in a study of beta chain features in type 1 diabetes. The protocol was immunoSEQ multiplex PCR, while the TCRdb copy is restricted to in-frame clones and leaves out a portion. The profile shows 300,000 to 400,000 clones, roughly 14% of them singletons. The specimen sequenced was naive CD4+ T cells from blood. The receptors shown here come from a young woman with type 1 diabetes. Each CDR3 is given with its conserved first and last residue. Fields, in order: J gene, D gene, clone size, V gene, CDR3 DNA, CDR3 protein. D genes are given only for firm matches. Expanded clones get a size class; other rows say once, few or many, or leave the size out.

J gene: TRBJ2-2; D gene: -; clone size: few; V gene: TRBV5-4; CDR3 DNA: TGTGCCAGCAGCTTGGCTACGGGAAACACCGGGGAGCTGTTTTTT; CDR3 protein: CASSLATGNTGELFF
J gene: TRBJ2-1; D gene: TRBD2; clone size: few; V gene: TRBV12-5; CDR3 DNA: TGTGCTAGTGGTTTGGCGGGACTAGCGGGATACAATGAGCAGTTCTTC; CDR3 protein: CASGLAGLAGYNEQFF
J gene: TRBJ1-1; D gene: -; clone size: -; V gene: TRBV9; CDR3 DNA: TGTGCCAGCAGCAACCCAGGGGCGCCCTCGAACACTGAAGCTTTCTTT; CDR3 protein: CASSNPGAPSNTEAFF
J gene: TRBJ2-1; D gene: TRBD2; clone size: -; V gene: TRBV11-2; CDR3 DNA: TGTGCCAGCAGCTTAGATAGTACTAGCGGGAGTCTGTTCTTC; CDR3 protein: CASSLDSTSGSLFF
J gene: TRBJ2-1; D gene: TRBD2; clone size: -; V gene: TRBV19; CDR3 DNA: TGTGCCAGTAGTTTGGGGGGGTTCGATGAGCAGTTCTTC; CDR3 protein: CASSLGGFDEQFF
J gene: TRBJ1-5; D gene: -; clone size: -; V gene: TRBV2; CDR3 DNA: TGTGCCGGGGGGATAAAGGGAGTTGGGAATCAGCCCCAGCATTTT; CDR3 protein: CAGGIKGVGNQPQHF
J gene: TRBJ2-1; D gene: -; clone size: -; V gene: TRBV7-2; CDR3 DNA: TGTGCCAGCAGCTTGATCAGCGCGAATGAGCAGTTCTTC; CDR3 protein: CASSLISANEQFF
J gene: TRBJ2-3; D gene: -; clone size: -; V gene: TRBV27; CDR3 DNA: TGTGCCAGCAGTCCGACGGTCCTGGCGATAGCTAGCACAGATACGCAGTATTTT; CDR3 protein: CASSPTVLAIASTDTQYF
J gene: TRBJ1-2; D gene: -; clone size: -; V gene: TRBV18; CDR3 DNA: TGTGCCAGCTCATTTGACAAGACGTATGGCTACACCTTC; CDR3 protein: CASSFDKTYGYTF
J gene: TRBJ1-5; D gene: TRBD1; clone size: -; V gene: TRBV2; CDR3 DNA: TGTGCCAGCAGCCAGACAGGGTCAGGGAATCAGCCCCAGCATTTT; CDR3 protein: CASSQTGSGNQPQHF
J gene: TRBJ2-1; D gene: -; clone size: -; V gene: TRBV25-1; CDR3 DNA: TGTGCCAGCAGTCCCCACCGGGGGAGTTACAATGAGCAGTTCTTC; CDR3 protein: CASSPHRGSYNEQFF
J gene: TRBJ2-5; D gene: TRBD1; clone size: -; V gene: TRBV18; CDR3 DNA: TGTGCCAGCTCACCTCCGGGACAGTTAGGGGAGACCCAGTACTTC; CDR3 protein: CASSPPGQLGETQYF
J gene: TRBJ2-1; D gene: TRBD2; clone size: few; V gene: TRBV9; CDR3 DNA: TGTGCCAGCAGCGTAGGCTGGGAGGGTGAGCAGTTCTTC; CDR3 protein: CASSVGWEGEQFF
J gene: TRBJ1-1; D gene: TRBD1; clone size: -; V gene: TRBV11-2; CDR3 DNA: TGTGCCAGCAGCTTACTGCCGGGACAGGGCTCTGAAGCTTTCTTT; CDR3 protein: CASSLLPGQGSEAFF
J gene: TRBJ2-6; D gene: -; clone size: few; V gene: TRBV30; CDR3 DNA: TGTGCCTGGACGGAGGGTTCTGGGGCCAACGTCCTGACTTTC; CDR3 protein: CAWTEGSGANVLTF
J gene: TRBJ1-1; D gene: TRBD1; clone size: -; V gene: TRBV7-9; CDR3 DNA: TGTGCCAGCAGCTTACCCCGAGGGGCCGCCGGGACAGCGAACACTGAAGCTTTCTTT; CDR3 protein: CASSLPRGAAGTANTEAFF
J gene: TRBJ1-4; D gene: -; clone size: -; V gene: TRBV18; CDR3 DNA: TGTGCCAGCTCACGGGGGGAAAATGAAAAACTGTTTTTT; CDR3 protein: CASSRGENEKLFF
J gene: TRBJ2-1; D gene: TRBD2; clone size: -; V gene: TRBV30; CDR3 DNA: TGTGCCTGGGGGACTAGCGGGATTAGTTATGAGCAGTTCTTC; CDR3 protein: CAWGTSGISYEQFF
J gene: TRBJ2-3; D gene: TRBD2; clone size: few; V gene: TRBV5-4; CDR3 DNA: TGTGCCAGCAGCCGCAAAGCGGGAGGGCCGAGCACAGATACGCAGTATTTT; CDR3 protein: CASSRKAGGPSTDTQYF
J gene: TRBJ2-5; D gene: -; clone size: few; V gene: TRBV5-1; CDR3 DNA: TGCGCCAGCAAAGGGGTGGAGGAGACCCAGTACTTC; CDR3 protein: CASKGVEETQYF
J gene: TRBJ1-3; D gene: -; clone size: -; V gene: TRBV6-5; CDR3 DNA: TGTGCCAGCAGTTACTCCCGAGGAGACTCTGGAAACACCATATATTTT; CDR3 protein: CASSYSRGDSGNTIYF
J gene: TRBJ1-2; D gene: TRBD1; clone size: -; V gene: TRBV28; CDR3 DNA: TGTGCCAGCAGAGGACCGGGACAGGGGTTCTATGGCTACACCTTC; CDR3 protein: CASRGPGQGFYGYTF
J gene: TRBJ1-1; D gene: -; clone size: -; V gene: TRBV7-9; CDR3 DNA: TGTGCCAGCAGCTTCCAGGGCGGGGGGCGGAAGAACACTGAAGCTTTCTTT; CDR3 protein: CASSFQGGGRKNTEAFF
J gene: TRBJ2-1; D gene: TRBD2; clone size: few; V gene: TRBV4-1; CDR3 DNA: TGCGCCAGCACCAAATTGGGACTAGCGGGGTACAATGAGCAGTTCTTC; CDR3 protein: CASTKLGLAGYNEQFF
J gene: TRBJ2-3; D gene: TRBD2; clone size: few; V gene: TRBV5-1; CDR3 DNA: TGCGCCAGCAGCTTGGGACTAGCGGGAGTGTCAGATACGCAGTATTTT; CDR3 protein: CASSLGLAGVSDTQYF
J gene: TRBJ2-2; D gene: -; clone size: -; V gene: TRBV5-4; CDR3 DNA: TGTGCCAGCAGCTTGTCCTACACCGGGGAGCTGTTTTTT; CDR3 protein: CASSLSYTGELFF
J gene: TRBJ2-5; D gene: -; clone size: few; V gene: TRBV6-5; CDR3 DNA: TGTGCCAGTCGCCGGGTCGCCGAAGAGACCCAGTACTTC; CDR3 protein: CASRRVAEETQYF
J gene: TRBJ2-1; D gene: -; clone size: many; V gene: TRBV19; CDR3 DNA: TGTGCCAGTACGCAGCGGTACTACAATGAGCAGTTCTTC; CDR3 protein: CASTQRYYNEQFF
J gene: TRBJ2-1; D gene: -; clone size: -; V gene: TRBV28; CDR3 DNA: TGTGCCAGCAGTTTAGAACTAGACTCGTTCTTC; CDR3 protein: CASSLELDSFF
J gene: TRBJ2-1; D gene: -; clone size: -; V gene: TRBV29-1; CDR3 DNA: TGCAGCGCCGGGGGGCCGTACAATGAGCAGTTCTTC; CDR3 protein: CSAGGPYNEQFF